This TCR beta chain appears in the sequencing data of a study of blood T cell repertoires in COVID-19. Seattle-derived patients entered the study during active infection and were followed longitudinally. The CDR3 is 15 residues long. Germline CDR1 MNHEY, CDR2 SVGEGT. The V gene end was trimmed by 4 bases and the J gene end by 7 bases; junction bases not matched to a gene: 10. Libraries were prepared by immunoSEQ multiplex PCR; TCRdb keeps only in-frame clonotypes and omits some of them. This table holds over 150,000 clones, over 75% found once. The receptor was isolated from a man in his fifties or sixties with COVID-19, enrolled during active disease. The chain uses TRBV6-2 or TRBV6-3 and TRBJ2-7; 10 nucleotides agree with TRBD1. The sample was peripheral blood. The CDR3 loop reads CASSSRTGGPWEQYF. In DNA form, the CDR3 reads TGTGCCAGCAGTTCTCGGACAGGGGGACCGTGGGAGCAGTACTTC.